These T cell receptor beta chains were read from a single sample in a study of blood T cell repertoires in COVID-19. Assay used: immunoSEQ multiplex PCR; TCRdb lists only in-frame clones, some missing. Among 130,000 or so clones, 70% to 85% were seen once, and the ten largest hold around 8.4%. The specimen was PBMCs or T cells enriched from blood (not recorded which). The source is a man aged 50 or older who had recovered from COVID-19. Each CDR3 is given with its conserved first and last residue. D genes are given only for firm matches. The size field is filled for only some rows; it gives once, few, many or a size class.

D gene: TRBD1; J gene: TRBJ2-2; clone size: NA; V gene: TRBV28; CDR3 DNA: TGTGCCAGCCCATTCCACAGGGGCGCAACCGGGGAGCTGTTTTTT; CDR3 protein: CASPFHRGATGELFF
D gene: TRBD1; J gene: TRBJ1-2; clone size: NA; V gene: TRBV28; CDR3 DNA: TGTGCCAGCACTTTGATGACAGGGCGAGGCTACACCTTC; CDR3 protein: CASTLMTGRGYTF
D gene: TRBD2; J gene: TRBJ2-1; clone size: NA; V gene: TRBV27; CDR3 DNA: TGTGCCAGCAGTTTTTCGGGGGGTACCGGGGCCTACAATGAGCAGTTCTTC; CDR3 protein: CASSFSGGTGAYNEQFF
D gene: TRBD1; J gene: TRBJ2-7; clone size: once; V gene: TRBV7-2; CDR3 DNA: TGTGCCAGCAGCTTGGACAGGGGGTACTACGAGCAGTACTTC; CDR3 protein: CASSLDRGYYEQYF
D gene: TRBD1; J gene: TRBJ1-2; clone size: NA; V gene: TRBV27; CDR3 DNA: TGTGCCAGCAGTGTTAGGGGGCGCCAGGAGGGCTACACCTTC; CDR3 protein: CASSVRGRQEGYTF
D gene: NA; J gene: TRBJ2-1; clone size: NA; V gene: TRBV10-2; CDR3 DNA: TGCGCCAGCAGTGAAGCAAGGGGCTCCTACAATGAGCAGTTCTTC; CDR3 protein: CASSEARGSYNEQFF
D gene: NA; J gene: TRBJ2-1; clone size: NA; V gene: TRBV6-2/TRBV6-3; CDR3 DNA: TGTGCCAGCAGTTACAGACAGGTCTCCAATGAGCAGTTCTTC; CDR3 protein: CASSYRQVSNEQFF
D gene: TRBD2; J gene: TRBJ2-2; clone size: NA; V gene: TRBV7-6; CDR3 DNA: TGTGCCAGCAGCCCTCGCGGGGGGAGGGGCACCGGGGAGCTGTTTTTT; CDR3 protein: CASSPRGGRGTGELFF
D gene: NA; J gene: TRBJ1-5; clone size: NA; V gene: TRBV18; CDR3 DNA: TGTGCCAGCTCACCGGGGGGGGCTTTTAATCAGCCCCAGCATTTT; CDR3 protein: CASSPGGAFNQPQHF
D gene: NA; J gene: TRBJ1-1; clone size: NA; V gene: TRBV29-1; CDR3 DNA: TGCAGCGTTGAGATCTCCGGGGGCACTGAAGCTTTCTTT; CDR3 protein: CSVEISGGTEAFF
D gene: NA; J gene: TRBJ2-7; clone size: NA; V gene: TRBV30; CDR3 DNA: TGTGCCTGGAGACTGGCGGACTTCGGGGAGCAGTACTTC; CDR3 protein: CAWRLADFGEQYF
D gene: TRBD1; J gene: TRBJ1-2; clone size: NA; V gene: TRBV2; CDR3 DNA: TGTGCCAGCAAGCAGGGGGCGAGGGGGGAGAACTATGGCTACACCTTC; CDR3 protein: CASKQGARGENYGYTF
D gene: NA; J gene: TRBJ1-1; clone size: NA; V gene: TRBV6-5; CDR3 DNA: TGTGCCAGCAGTTTTCTCCCCCCCACTGAAGCTTTCTTT; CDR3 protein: CASSFLPPTEAFF
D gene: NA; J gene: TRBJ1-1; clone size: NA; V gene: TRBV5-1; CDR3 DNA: TGCGCCAGCAGTGAACAGGGTAACACTGAAGCTTTCTTT; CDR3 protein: CASSEQGNTEAFF
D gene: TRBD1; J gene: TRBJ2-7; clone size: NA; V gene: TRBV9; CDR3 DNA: TGTGCCAGCAGCATGGGGACAGGGAATTCCTACGAGCAGTACTTC; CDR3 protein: CASSMGTGNSYEQYF
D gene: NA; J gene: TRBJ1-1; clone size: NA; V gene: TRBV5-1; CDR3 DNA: TGCGCCAGCAGCTTCAGGGGAGCGGACACTGAAGCTTTCTTT; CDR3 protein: CASSFRGADTEAFF
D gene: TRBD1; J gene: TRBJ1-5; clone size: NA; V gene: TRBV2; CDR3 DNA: TGTGCCAGCAGCGAGACAGGGCGCAATCAGCCCCAGCATTTT; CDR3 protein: CASSETGRNQPQHF
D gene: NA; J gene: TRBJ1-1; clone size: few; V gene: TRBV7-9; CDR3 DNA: TGTGCCAGCAGCTGGCTGGAGAGGGAAGCTTTCTTT; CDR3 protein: CASSWLEREAFF
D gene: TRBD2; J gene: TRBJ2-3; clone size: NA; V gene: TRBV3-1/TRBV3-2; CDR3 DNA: TGTGCCAGCAGCCGTCGAGCGGGGGGGGGAGACACTAGCACAGATACGCAGTATTTT; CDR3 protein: CASSRRAGGGDTSTDTQYF
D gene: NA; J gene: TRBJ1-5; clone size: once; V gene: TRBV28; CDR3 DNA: TGTGCCAGCAGTGGCCGGGGTACGTCACCCCAGCATTTT; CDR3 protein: CASSGRGTSPQHF
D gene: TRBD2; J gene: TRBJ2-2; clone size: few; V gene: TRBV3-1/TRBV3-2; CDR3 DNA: TGTGCCAGCAGCCGCCGGGAGGGGGCCGGGGAGCTGTTTTTT; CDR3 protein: CASSRREGAGELFF
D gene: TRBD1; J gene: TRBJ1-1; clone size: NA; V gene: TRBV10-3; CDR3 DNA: TGTGCTACCGGGAGGGGGCCACATGCGGACACTGAAGCTTTCTTT; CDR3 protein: CATGRGPHADTEAFF
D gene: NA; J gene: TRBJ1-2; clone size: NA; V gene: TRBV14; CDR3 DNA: TGTGCCAGCAGCCAAGCGGGGTTCTATGGCTACACCTTC; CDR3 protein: CASSQAGFYGYTF
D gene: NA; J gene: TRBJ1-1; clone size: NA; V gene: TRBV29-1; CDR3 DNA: TGCAGCGTTGAAAAAAACAGGGTTAGCCCCGAAGCTTTCTTT; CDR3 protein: CSVEKNRVSPEAFF
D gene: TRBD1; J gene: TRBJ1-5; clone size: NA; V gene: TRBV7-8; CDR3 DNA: TGTGCCAGCCAAGTAGACAGGGTGGGCAGCAATCAGCCCCAGCATTTT; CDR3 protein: CASQVDRVGSNQPQHF
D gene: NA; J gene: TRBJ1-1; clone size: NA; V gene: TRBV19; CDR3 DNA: TGTGCCAGTACGTTGACAGGACTCATGAACACTGAAGCTTTCTTT; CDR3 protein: CASTLTGLMNTEAFF
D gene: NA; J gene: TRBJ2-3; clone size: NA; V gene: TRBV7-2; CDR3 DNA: TGTGCCAGCAGCTTATGGGCGGGGACAGATACGCAGTATTTT; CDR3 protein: CASSLWAGTDTQYF
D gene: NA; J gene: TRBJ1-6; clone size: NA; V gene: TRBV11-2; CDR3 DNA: TGTGCCAGCAGCTTCGTTAGCTCCTATAATTCACCCCTCCACTTT; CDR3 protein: CASSFVSSYNSPLHF
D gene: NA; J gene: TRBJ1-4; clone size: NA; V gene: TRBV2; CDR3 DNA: TGTGCCAGCAGTGACTATGGTACAACTAATGAAAAACTGTTTTTT; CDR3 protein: CASSDYGTTNEKLFF
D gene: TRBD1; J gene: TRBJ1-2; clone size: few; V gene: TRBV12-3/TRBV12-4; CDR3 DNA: TGTGCCAGCAGCTGGACAGGGTTTGATGGCTACACCTTC; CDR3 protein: CASSWTGFDGYTF
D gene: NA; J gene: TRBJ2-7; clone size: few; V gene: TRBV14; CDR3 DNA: TGTGCCAGCAGCCACAGGGTCTCCTACGAGCAGTACTTC; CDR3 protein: CASSHRVSYEQYF
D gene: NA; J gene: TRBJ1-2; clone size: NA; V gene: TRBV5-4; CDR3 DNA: TGTGCCAGCAGCTTTCAGGGTACCTATGGCTACACCTTC; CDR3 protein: CASSFQGTYGYTF
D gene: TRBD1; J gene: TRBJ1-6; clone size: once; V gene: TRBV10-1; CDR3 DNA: TGCGCCAGCAGTGAAGGGACAGGGGATAATTCACCCCTCCACTTT; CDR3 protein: CASSEGTGDNSPLHF
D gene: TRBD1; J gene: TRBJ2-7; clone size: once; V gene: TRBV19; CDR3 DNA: TGTGCCAGTAGTTCCCCGACAGGGATAAACGAGCAGTACTTC; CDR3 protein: CASSSPTGINEQYF
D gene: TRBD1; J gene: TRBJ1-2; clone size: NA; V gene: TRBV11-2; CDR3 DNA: TGTGCCAGCAGCTTGGACAGGGGTTATGGCTACACCTTC; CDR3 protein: CASSLDRGYGYTF